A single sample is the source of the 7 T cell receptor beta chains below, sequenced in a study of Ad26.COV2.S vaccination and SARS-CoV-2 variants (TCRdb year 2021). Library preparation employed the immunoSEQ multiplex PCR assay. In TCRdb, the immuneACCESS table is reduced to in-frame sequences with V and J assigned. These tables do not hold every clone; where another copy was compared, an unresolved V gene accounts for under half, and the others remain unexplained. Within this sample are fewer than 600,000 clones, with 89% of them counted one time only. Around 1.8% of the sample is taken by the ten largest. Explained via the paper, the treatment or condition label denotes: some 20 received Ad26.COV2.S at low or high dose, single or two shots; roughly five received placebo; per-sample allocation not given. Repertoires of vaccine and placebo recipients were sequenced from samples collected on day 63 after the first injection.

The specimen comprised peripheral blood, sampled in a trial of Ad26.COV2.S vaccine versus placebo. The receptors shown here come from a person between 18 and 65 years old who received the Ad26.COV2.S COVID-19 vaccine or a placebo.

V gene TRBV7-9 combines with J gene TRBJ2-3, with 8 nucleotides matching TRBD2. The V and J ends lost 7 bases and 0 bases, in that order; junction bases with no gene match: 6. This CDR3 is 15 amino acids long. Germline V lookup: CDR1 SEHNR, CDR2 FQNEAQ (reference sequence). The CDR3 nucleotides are TGTGCCAGCACCTACGGGGGGGGCAGCACAGATACGCAGTATTTT. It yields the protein CASTYGGGSTDTQYF.

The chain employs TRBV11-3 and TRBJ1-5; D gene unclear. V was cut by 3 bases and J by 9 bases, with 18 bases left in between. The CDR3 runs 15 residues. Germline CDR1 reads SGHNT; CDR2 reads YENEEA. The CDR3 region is CASSFWRQKFRPQHF. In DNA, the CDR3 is TGTGCCAGCAGCTTTTGGCGGCAGAAATTTAGGCCCCAGCATTTT.

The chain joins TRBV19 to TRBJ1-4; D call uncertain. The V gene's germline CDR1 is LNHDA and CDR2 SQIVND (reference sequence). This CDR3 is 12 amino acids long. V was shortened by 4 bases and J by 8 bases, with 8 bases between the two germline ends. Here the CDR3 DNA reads TGTGCCAGTAGTACTCAGAGGGAAAAACTGTTTTTT. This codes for CASSTQREKLFF.

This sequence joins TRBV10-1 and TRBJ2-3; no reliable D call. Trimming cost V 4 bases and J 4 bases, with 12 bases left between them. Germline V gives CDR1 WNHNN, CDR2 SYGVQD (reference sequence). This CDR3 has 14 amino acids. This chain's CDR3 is CASSARPRADTQYF. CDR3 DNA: TGCGCCAGCAGTGCAAGACCCCGGGCAGATACGCAGTATTTT.

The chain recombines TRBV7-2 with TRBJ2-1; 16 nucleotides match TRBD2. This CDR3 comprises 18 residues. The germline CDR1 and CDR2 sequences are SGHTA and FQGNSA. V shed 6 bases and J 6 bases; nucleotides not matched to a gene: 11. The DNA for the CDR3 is TGTGCCAGCAGACAGGGGACTAGCGGGAGGGCTCGGGGCAATGAGCAGTTCTTC. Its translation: CASRQGTSGRARGNEQFF.

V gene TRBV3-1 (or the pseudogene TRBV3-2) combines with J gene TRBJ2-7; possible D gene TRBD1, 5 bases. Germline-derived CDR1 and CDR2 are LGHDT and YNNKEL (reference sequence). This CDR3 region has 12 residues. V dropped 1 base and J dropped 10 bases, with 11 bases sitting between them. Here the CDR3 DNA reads TGTGCCAGCAGCCAAGCTACAGGCTTTCAGTACTTC. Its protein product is CASSQATGFQYF.

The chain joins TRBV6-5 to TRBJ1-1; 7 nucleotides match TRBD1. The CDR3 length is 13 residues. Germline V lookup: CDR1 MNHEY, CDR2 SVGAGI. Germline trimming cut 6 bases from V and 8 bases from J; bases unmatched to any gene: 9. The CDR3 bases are TGTGCCAGCAGGCCCTGGGGACAGCGAGAAGCTTTCTTT. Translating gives CASRPWGQREAFF.